This TCR beta chain is from a study of cytomegalovirus exposure and HLA in healthy donors. Overall study results and limits: In a later analysis, a genetic analysis reported fewer productive-TCR N-insertions in an Asian-associated ancestry cluster than the cohort average. A link between a missense DCLRE1C variant and TCR beta V- and J-gene trimming emerged from a later analysis. Per a prior analysis, the majority of TCR beta V segments were productive roughly 90% or roughly 30% of the time.

Both 60 Vbeta primers and 13 Jbeta primers went into the PCR. TCRdb keeps only in-frame clones here, not all; method: immunoSEQ multiplex PCR. The sample yields some 170,000 clones, over 75% seen once. A note on this clone: What it recognizes is unknown.

The sequence derives from a young woman in good health and CMV-seronegative. The sample comprised PBMCs.

The CDR3 nucleotides are TGTGCCAGCTCCCCTGGGGGAGCGGGTAGCAATCAGCCCCAGCATTTT. Protein product: CASSPGGAGSNQPQHF. The gene calls are TRBV7-8 and TRBJ1-5; D is possibly TRBD1 (5 bases). The CDR3 has 16 residues. The ends were cut back, 8 bases at V and 0 bases at J, with 17 bases in the middle. Germline assignment: CDR1 SGHVS and CDR2 FQNEAQ.